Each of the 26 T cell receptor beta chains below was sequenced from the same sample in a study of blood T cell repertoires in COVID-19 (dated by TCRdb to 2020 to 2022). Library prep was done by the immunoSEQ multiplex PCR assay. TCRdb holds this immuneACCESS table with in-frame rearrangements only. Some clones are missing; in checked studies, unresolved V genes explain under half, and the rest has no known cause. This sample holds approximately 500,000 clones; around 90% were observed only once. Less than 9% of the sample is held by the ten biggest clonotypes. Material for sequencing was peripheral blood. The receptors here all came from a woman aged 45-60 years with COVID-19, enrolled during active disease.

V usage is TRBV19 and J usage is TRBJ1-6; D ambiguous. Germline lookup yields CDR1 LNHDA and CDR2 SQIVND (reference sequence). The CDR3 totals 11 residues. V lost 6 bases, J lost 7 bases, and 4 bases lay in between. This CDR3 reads CASRGNSPLHF. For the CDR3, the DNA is TGTGCCAGTAGGGGCAATTCACCCCTCCACTTT.

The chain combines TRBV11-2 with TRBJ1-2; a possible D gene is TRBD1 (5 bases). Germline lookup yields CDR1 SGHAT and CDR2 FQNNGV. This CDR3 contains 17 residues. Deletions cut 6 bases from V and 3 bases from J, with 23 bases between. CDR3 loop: CASSSVGFGRGHYGYTF. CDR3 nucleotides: TGTGCCAGCAGTTCAGTGGGGTTTGGGAGGGGTCACTATGGCTACACCTTC.

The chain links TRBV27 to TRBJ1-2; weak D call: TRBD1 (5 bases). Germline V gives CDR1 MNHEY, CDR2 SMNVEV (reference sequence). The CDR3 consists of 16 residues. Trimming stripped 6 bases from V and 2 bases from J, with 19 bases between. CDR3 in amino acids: CASSHSPAAGNYGYTF. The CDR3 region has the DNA TGTGCCAGCAGCCACTCCCCCGCCGCAGGGAACTATGGCTACACCTTC.

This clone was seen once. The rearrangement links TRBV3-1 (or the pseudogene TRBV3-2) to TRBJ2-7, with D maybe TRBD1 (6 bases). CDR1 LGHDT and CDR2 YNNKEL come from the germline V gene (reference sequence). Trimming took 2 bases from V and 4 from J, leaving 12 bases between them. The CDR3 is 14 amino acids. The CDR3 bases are TGTGCCAGCAGCCAACATACAGGGCCATACGAGCAGTACTTC. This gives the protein CASSQHTGPYEQYF.

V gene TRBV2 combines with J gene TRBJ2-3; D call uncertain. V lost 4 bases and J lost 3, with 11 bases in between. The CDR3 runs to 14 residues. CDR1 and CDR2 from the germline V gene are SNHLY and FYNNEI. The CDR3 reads CASSVLVQTDTQYF. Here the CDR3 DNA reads TGTGCCAGCAGTGTTCTGGTACAGACAGATACGCAGTATTTT.

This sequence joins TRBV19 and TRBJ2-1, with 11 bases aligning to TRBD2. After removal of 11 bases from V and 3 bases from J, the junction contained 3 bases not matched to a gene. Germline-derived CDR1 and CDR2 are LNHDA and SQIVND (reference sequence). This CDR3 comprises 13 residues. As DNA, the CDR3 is TGTGCCGCTAGCGGGGGGTTCTACAATGAGCAGTTCTTC. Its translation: CAASGGFYNEQFF. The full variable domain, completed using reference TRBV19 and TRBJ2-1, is DGGITQSPKYLFRKEGQNVTLSCEQNLNHDAMYWYRQDPGQGLRLIYYSQIVNDFQKGDIAEGYSVSREKKESFPLTVTSAQKNPTAFYLCAASGGFYNEQFFGPGTRLTVL.

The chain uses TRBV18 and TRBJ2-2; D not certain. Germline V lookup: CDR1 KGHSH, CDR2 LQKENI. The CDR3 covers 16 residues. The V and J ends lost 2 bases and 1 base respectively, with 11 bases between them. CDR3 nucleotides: TGTGCCAGCTCACCAGTGGAGACTGGGAACACCGGGGAGCTGTTTTTT. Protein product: CASSPVETGNTGELFF.

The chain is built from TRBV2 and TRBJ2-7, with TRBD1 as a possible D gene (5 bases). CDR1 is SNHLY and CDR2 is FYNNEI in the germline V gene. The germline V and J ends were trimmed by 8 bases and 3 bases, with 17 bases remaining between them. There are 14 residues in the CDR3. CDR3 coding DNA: TGTGCCAGCCTGCGTGGGCAGGGATACTACGAGCAGTACTTC. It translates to CASLRGQGYYEQYF.

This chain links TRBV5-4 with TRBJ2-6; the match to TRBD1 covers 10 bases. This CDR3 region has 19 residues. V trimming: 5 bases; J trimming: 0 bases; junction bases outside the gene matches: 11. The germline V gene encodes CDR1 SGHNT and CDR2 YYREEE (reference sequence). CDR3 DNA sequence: TGTGCCAGCAGTGGGGGCAGACAGGGGGCAGACTCTGGGGCCAACGTCCTGACTTTC. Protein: CASSGGRQGADSGANVLTF.

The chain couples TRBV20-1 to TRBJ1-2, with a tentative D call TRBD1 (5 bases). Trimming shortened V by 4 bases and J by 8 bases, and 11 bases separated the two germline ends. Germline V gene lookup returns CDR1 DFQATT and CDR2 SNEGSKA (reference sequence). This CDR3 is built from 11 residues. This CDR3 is CSATTDGGYTF. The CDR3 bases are TGCAGTGCTACGACAGACGGCGGCTACACCTTC.

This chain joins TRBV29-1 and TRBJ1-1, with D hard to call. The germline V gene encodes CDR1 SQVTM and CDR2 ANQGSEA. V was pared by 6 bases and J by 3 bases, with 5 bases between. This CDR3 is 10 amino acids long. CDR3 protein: CSVLYTEAFF. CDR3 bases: TGCAGCGTCCTATACACTGAAGCTTTCTTT.

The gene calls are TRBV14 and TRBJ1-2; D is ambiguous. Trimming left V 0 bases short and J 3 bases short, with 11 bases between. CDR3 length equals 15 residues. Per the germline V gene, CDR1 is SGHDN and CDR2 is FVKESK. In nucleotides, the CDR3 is TGTGCCAGCAGCCAAGATCGGCGGGGATACTATGGCTACACCTTC. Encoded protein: CASSQDRRGYYGYTF.

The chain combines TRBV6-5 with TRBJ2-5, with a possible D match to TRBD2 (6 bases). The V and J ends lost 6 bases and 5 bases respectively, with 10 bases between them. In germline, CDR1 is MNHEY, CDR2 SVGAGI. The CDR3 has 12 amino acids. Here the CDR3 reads CASSPGVETQYF. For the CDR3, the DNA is TGTGCCAGCAGCCCGGGGGTGGAGACCCAGTACTTC.

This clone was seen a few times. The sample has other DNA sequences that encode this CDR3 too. DNA of the CDR3: TGTGCCTGGAGTGTAGGGGACTATGGCTACACCTTC. This encodes CAWSVGDYGYTF. The chain carries TRBV30 and TRBJ1-2, with a weak D call TRBD1 (5 bases). CDR1 is GTSNPN and CDR2 is SVGIG in the germline V gene (reference sequence). The CDR3 runs to 12 residues. Trimming removed 0 bases at V and 3 bases at J, with 5 bases between.

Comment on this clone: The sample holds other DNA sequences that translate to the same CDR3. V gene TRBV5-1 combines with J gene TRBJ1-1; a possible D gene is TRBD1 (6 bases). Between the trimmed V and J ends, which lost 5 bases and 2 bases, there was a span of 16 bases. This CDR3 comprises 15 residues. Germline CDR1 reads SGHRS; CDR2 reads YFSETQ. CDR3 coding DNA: TGCGCCAGCAGTTCCTTAGGGGGGGCCAACACTGAAGCTTTCTTT. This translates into CASSSLGGANTEAFF.

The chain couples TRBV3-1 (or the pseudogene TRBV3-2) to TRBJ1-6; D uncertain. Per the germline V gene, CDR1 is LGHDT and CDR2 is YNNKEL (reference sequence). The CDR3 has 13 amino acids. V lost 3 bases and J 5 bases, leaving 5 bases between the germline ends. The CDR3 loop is CASSQRDNSPLHF. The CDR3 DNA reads TGTGCCAGCAGCCAGAGGGATAATTCACCCCTCCACTTT.

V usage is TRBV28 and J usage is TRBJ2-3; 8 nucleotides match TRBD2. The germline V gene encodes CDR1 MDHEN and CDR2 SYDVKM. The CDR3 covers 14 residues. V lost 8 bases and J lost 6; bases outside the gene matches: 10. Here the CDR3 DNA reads TGTGCCAGCGGACTTTTAGCGGGGTTGGATACGCAGTATTTT. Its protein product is CASGLLAGLDTQYF.

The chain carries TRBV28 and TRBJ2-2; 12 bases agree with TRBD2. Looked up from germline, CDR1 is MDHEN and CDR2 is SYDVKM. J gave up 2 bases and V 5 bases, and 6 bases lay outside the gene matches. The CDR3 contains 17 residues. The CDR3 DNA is TGTGCCAGCAGTCGGACTAGCGGGGTCTTTAACACCGGGGAGCTGTTTTTT. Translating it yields CASSRTSGVFNTGELFF.

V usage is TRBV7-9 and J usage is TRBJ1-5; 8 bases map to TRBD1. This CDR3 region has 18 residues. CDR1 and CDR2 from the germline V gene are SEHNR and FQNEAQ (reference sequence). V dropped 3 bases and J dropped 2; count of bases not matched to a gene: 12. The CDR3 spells CASSLGRGQDFGNQPQHF. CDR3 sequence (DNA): TGTGCCAGCAGCTTGGGCAGGGGGCAAGATTTTGGCAATCAGCCCCAGCATTTT.

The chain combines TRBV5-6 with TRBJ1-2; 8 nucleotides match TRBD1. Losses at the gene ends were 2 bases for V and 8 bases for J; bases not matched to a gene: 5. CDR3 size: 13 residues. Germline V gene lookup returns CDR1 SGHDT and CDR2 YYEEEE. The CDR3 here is CASSFGQGWGYTF. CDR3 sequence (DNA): TGTGCCAGCAGCTTTGGACAGGGTTGGGGCTACACCTTC.

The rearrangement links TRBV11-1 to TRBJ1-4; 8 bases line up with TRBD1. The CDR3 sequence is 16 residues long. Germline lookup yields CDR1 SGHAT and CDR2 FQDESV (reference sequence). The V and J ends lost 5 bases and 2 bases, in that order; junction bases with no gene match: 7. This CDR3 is CASSKTGEETNEKLFF. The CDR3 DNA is TGTGCCAGCAGCAAGACAGGGGAGGAGACTAATGAAAAACTGTTTTTT.

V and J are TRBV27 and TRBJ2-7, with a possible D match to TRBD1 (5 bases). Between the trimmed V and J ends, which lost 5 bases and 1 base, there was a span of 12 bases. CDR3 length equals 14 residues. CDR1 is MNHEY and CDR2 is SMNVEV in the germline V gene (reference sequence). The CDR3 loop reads CASSHRQISYEQYF. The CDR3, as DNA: TGTGCCAGCAGTCATCGACAGATATCCTACGAGCAGTACTTC.

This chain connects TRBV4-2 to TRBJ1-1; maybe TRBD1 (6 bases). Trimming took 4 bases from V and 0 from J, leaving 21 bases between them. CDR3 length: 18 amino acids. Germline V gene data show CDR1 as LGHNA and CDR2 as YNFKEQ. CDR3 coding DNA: TGTGCCAGCAGCCTACTTACCGGGACAACTCCCATGAACACTGAAGCTTTCTTT. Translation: CASSLLTGTTPMNTEAFF.

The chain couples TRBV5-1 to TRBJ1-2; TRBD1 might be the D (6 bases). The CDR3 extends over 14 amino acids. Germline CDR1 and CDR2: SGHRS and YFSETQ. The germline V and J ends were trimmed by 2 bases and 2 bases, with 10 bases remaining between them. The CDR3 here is CASSFQGQNYGYTF. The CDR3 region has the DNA TGCGCCAGCAGCTTCCAAGGACAGAACTATGGCTACACCTTC.

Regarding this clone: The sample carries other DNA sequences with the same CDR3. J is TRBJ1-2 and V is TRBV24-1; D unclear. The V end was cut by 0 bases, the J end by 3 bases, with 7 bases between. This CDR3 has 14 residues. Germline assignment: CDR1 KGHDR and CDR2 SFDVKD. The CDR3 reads CATSDLSRDYGYTF. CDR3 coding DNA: TGTGCCACCAGTGATTTGAGTAGAGACTATGGCTACACCTTC.

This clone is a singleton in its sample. CDR3 sequence reads: CASSLGPPLAPGNTIYF. CDR3 bases: TGCGCCAGCAGCTTGGGGCCTCCGCTAGCCCCTGGAAACACCATATATTTT. V is TRBV5-1 and J is TRBJ1-3; D is unclear. V was clipped by 0 bases and J by 2 bases, with 15 bases between them. CDR3 size: 17 residues. Germline V lookup: CDR1 SGHRS, CDR2 YFSETQ. Using reference TRBV5-1 and TRBJ1-3 for the parts outside the CDR3, the full variable domain is KAGVTQTPRYLIKTRGQQVTLSCSPISGHRSVSWYQQTPGQGLQFLFEYFSETQRNKGNFPGRFSGRQFSNSRSEMNVSTLELGDSALYLCASSLGPPLAPGNTIYFGEGSWLTVV.